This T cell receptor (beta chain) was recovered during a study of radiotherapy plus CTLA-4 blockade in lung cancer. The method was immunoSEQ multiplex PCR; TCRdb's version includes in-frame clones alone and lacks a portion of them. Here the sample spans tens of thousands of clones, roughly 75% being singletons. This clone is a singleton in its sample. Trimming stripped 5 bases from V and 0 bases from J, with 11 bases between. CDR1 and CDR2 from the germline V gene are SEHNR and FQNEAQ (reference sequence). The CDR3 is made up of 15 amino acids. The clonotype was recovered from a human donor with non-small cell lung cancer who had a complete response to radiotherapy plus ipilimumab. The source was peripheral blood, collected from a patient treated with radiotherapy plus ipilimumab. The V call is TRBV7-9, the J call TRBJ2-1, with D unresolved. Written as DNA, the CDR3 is TGTGCCAGCAGCCCCCCATTGAGCTCCTACAATGAGCAGTTCTTC. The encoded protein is CASSPPLSSYNEQFF.